The sequence of this T cell receptor (beta chain) was determined in a study of T cells expressing NK-cell markers. Overall study context: The eight sequenced donors comprised seven who were HCMV-seropositive and one who was seronegative.

TCRdb reprocessed the 5' RACE reads; each CDR3 protein has one entry and no DNA is given. In all, the sample yields about 550,000 distinct CDR3 sequences. From germline, CDR1 is MDHEN and CDR2 SYDVKM. The CDR3 has 14 amino acids. The receptor's source is a man younger than 30 in good health. Sequencing used blood T cells: a sorted CD56 or NKG2C T cell subset, CD4+ or CD8+ T cells, or bulk PBMC T cells (not recorded which). V and J are TRBV28 and TRBJ2-1; TCRdb's D call, TRBD2, is unchecked because there is no DNA. This chain's CDR3 is CASLSGSTHNEQFF.